This T cell receptor (beta chain) stems from a study of T cell responses to AZD1222 COVID-19 vaccine. The CDR3 has 14 residues. CDR1 and CDR2 from the germline V gene are SNHLY and FYNNEI. With 7 bases removed from V and 1 base from J, the gap between germline ends came to 14 bases. TCRdb keeps only in-frame clones here, not all; method: immunoSEQ multiplex PCR. The data hold 150,000 to 200,000 clones, with around 94% observed a single time. The V and J genes are TRBV2 and TRBJ2-7; D not certain. The sample was peripheral blood, taken on day 0 of AZD1222 vaccination. The sequence came from an adult in good health. Written as DNA, the CDR3 is TGTGCCAGCAAGGTTGAGGCTAGTTCCTACGAGCAGTACTTC. It codes for CASKVEASSYEQYF.